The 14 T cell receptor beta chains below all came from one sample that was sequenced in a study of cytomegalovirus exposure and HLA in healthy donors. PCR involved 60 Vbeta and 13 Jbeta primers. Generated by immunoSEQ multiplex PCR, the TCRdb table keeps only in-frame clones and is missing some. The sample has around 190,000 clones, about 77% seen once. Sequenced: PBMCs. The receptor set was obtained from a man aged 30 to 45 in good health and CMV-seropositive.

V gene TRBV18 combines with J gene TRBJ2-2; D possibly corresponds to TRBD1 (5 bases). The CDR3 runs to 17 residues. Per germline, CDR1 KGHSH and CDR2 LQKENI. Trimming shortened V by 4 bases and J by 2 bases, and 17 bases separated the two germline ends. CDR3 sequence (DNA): TGTGCCAGCTCACGACTCCTGAGGACACCAAACACCGGGGAGCTGTTTTTT. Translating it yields CASSRLLRTPNTGELFF.

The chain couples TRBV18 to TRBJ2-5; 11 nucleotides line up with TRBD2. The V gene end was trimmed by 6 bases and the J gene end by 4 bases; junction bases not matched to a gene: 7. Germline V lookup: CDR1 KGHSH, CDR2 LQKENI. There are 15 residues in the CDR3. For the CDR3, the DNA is TGTGCCAGCTCCCTAGGGACTAGCGGTGGAGAGACCCAGTACTTC. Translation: CASSLGTSGGETQYF.

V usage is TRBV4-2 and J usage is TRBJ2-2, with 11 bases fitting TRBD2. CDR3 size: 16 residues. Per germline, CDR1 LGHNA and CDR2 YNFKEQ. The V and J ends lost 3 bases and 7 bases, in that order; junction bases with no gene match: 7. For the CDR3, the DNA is TGTGCCAGCAGCCAGGATAGCGGGGGGGCCGGCGGGGAGCTGTTTTTT. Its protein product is CASSQDSGGAGGELFF.

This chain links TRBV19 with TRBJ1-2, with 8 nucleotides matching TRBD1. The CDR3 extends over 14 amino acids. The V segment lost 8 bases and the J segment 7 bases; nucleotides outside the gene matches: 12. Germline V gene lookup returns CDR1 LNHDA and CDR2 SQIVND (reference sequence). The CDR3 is CASLIPGTGFGYTF. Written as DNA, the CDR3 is TGTGCCAGTCTAATACCCGGGACAGGCTTTGGCTACACCTTC.

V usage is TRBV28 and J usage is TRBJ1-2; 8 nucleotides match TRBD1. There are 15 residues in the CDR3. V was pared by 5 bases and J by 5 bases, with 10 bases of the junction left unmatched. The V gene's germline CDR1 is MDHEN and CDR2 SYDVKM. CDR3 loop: CASSPRQGAYYGYTF. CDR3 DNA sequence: TGTGCCAGCAGTCCTAGGCAGGGGGCGTATTATGGCTACACCTTC.

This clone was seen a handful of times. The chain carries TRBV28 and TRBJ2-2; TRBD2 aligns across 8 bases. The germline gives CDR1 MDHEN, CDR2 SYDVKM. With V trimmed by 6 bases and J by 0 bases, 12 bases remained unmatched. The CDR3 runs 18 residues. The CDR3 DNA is TGTGCCAGCAGCTTAAACCAAGGGCGGGGGGCGAACACCGGGGAGCTGTTTTTT. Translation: CASSLNQGRGANTGELFF.

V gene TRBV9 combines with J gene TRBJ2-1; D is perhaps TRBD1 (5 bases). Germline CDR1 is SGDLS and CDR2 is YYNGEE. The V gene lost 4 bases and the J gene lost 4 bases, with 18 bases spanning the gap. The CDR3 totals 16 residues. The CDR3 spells CASSPAAMAGYNEQFF. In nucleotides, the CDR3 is TGTGCCAGCAGCCCCGCGGCAATGGCAGGGTACAATGAGCAGTTCTTC.

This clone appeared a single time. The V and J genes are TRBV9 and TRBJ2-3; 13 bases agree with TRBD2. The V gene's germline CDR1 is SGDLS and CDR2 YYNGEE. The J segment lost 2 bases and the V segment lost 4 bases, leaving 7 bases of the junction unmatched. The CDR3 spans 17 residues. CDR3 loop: CASSIRLAGGVTDTQYF. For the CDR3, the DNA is TGTGCCAGCAGCATAAGACTAGCGGGGGGCGTCACAGATACGCAGTATTTT.

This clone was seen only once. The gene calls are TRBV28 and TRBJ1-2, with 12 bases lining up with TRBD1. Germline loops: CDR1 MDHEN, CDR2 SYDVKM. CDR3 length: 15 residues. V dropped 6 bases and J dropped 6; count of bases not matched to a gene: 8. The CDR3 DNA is TGTGCCAGCAGCCCGGGACAGGGGGCGACAAATGGCTACACCTTC. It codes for CASSPGQGATNGYTF.

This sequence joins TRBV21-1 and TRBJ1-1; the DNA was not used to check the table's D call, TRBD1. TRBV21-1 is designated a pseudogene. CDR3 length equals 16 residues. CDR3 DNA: TGTGCCAGCAGCTTCAACAGGGGGCTCGGAGCCACTGAAGCTTTCTTT. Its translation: CASSFNRGLGATEAFF.

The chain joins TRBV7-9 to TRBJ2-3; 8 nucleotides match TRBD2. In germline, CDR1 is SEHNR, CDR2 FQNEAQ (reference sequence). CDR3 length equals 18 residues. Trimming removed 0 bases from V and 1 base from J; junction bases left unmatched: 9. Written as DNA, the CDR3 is TGTGCCAGCAGCTTAGCCCCCACTAGCGGAGGGCGCACAGATACGCAGTATTTT. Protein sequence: CASSLAPTSGGRTDTQYF. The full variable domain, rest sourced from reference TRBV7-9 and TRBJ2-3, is DTGVSQNPRHKITKRGQNVTFRCDPISEHNRLYWYRQTLGQGPEFLTYFQNEAQLEKSRLLSDRFSAERPKGSFSTLEIQRTEQGDSAMYLCASSLAPTSGGRTDTQYFGPGTRLTVL.

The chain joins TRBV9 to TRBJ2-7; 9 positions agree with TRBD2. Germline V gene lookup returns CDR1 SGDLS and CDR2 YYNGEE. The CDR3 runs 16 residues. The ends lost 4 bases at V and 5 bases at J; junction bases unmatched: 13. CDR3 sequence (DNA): TGTGCCAGCAGCACCCTAGCGGGAATAACTCCTCACGAGCAGTACTTC. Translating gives CASSTLAGITPHEQYF.

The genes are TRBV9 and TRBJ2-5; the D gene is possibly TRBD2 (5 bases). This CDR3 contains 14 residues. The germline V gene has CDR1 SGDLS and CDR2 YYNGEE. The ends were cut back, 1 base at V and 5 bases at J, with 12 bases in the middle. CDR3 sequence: CASSVFGLGETQYF. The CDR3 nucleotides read TGTGCCAGCAGCGTATTCGGACTGGGGGAGACCCAGTACTTC.

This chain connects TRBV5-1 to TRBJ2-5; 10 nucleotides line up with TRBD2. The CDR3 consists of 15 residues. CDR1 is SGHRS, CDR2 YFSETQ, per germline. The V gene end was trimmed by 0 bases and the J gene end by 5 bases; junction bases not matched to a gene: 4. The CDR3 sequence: CASSLVLAGEETQYF. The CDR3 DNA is TGCGCCAGCAGCTTGGTTCTAGCGGGGGAGGAGACCCAGTACTTC.